This TCR beta chain was identified during a study of T cells in tuberculosis. Study context: IGRA-negative adolescents, IGRA-positive adolescents with latent tuberculosis and adults with active tuberculosis formed this South African cohort. Findings and limits, study-wide: Shorter CDR3-alpha in active tuberculosis partly drove smaller distances. Active tuberculosis TCR-alpha repertoires lay closer to GMM-specific TCRs than IGRA-negative controls, suggesting clonal expansion.

The ends lost 1 base at V and 4 bases at J; junction bases unmatched: 7. Per germline, CDR1 MNHNS and CDR2 SASEGT. The CDR3 covers 17 residues. Some clones are missing from TCRdb's copy, which holds only in-frame ones; the method was immunoSEQ multiplex PCR. The sample yields some 23,000 clones, more than 80% seen once. Concerning this clone itself: The antigen is unknown.

The rearrangement links TRBV6-1 to TRBJ2-3; 11 nucleotides line up with TRBD2. The TCR comes from a donor aged 10 to 29 with latent tuberculosis or without tuberculosis infection. Some clones in this sample may be carry-over from other donors' samples. The material sequenced was PBMCs. For the CDR3, the DNA is TGTGCCAGCAGTGAAGTTCTAGCGGGAGGAGGCGCAGATACGCAGTATTTT. Its translation: CASSEVLAGGGADTQYF.